Detailed here is one TCR beta chain. The sample comes from a study of blood T cell repertoires in COVID-19. Participants were aged about 18 to 100 years from around 26 US areas. Clinical histories supplied by participants themselves formed the basis of cohort assignment. Donors in Cohort 3 counted as recovered after two negative PCRs, clearance, or symptom resolution. How the authors handled the data: The authors estimated nucleated cell counts from reference gene primer amplification. TCRdb keeps only in-frame clones here, not all; method: immunoSEQ multiplex PCR. V and J calls and clone size are those listed in that table; D and trimming were worked out from the DNA. The table shows 300,000 or so clones, with roughly nine tenths occurring only once. The receptor comes from a man aged 55 to 70 who had recovered from COVID-19. Input material: PBMCs or T cells enriched from blood (not recorded which).

Written as DNA, the CDR3 is TGTGCCAGCAGCCCGGGACAGCTTAGAGAAAAACTGTTTTTT. It specifies CASSPGQLREKLFF. The genes are TRBV5-6 and TRBJ1-4, with TRBD1 identical over 7 bases. This CDR3 comprises 14 residues. Trimming removed 4 bases from V and 8 bases from J; junction bases left unmatched: 8. In germline, CDR1 is SGHDT, CDR2 YYEEEE. The whole variable domain, filled in from reference TRBV5-6 and TRBJ1-4, reads DAGVTQSPTHLIKTRGQQVTLRCSPKSGHDTVSWYQQALGQGPQFIFQYYEEEERQRGNFPDRFSGHQFPNYSSELNVNALLLGDSALYLCASSPGQLREKLFFGSGTQLSVL.